The clone carrying this T cell receptor (beta chain) was seen ten or more times. Reverse transcription of roughly 0.5 ug total RNA with a constant-region primer produced TCR beta cDNA. Library construction for TCR beta comprised three nested multiplex PCR rounds performed with slightly modified ARM-PCR. TRBV1-TRBV30 forward primers paired with a C-beta reverse primer were used in the first two PCR rounds, which ran about 11 cycles each. Via MiXCR, TCRdb re-called the multiplex PCR reads, giving one row per CDR3 protein. The table shows 330,000 or so distinct CDR3 sequences, with roughly 61% occurring only once. After removal of 4 bases from V and 2 bases from J, the junction contained 11 bases not matched to a gene. The CDR3 consists of 16 residues. Germline-derived CDR1 and CDR2 are SGHKS and YYEKEE (reference sequence). This sample was taken from a study of tumor-infiltrating lymphocytes in primary liver carcinoma.

The study extracted blood RNA from unsorted whole blood and also extracted germline DNA. This sequence was found in a middle-aged man with primary liver carcinoma and hepatitis B virus infection. V and J are TRBV5-5 and TRBJ2-7, with 8 bases aligning to TRBD2. What was sequenced was peripheral blood. The DNA of the CDR3 is TGTGCCAGCAGCGGGGGAGGTAGCGGGGATCCCTACGAGCAGTACTTC. Translation gives CASSGGGSGDPYEQYF. The whole variable domain, remainder taken from reference TRBV5-5 and TRBJ2-7, is DAGVTQSPTHLIKTRGQQVTLRCSPISGHKSVSWYQQVLGQGPQFIFQYYEKEERGRGNFPDRFSARQFPNYSSELNVNALLLGDSALYLCASSGGGSGDPYEQYFGPGTRLTVT.